The 16 T cell receptor beta chains below come from one sample, sequenced in a study of OX40 agonist ivuxolimab in advanced cancers. The data were produced by immunoSEQ multiplex PCR, yet TCRdb's version contains in-frame clones alone and is incomplete. This table holds 30,000 or so clones, approximately 91% found once. The source was CD4+ or CD8+ T cells sorted from blood, collected in a trial of the OX40 agonist ivuxolimab. Every receptor here comes from an adult with an advanced solid tumor such as melanoma, head and neck, liver or kidney cancer.

This clone occurred once. V and J are TRBV29-1 and TRBJ2-2; a possible D gene is TRBD1 (8 bases). Germline CDR1 SQVTM, CDR2 ANQGSEA. V lost 5 bases and J 6 bases, leaving 16 bases between the germline ends. The length of the CDR3 is 14 residues. The CDR3 here is CSVPWTGRAGELFF. The CDR3 nucleotides are TGCAGCGTTCCCTGGACAGGGAGGGCCGGGGAGCTGTTTTTT.

This sequence joins TRBV11-2 and TRBJ2-1; D is undetermined. V dropped 3 bases and J dropped 9 bases, with 6 bases sitting between them. CDR3 length: 11 residues. CDR1 SGHAT and CDR2 FQNNGV come from the germline V gene. CDR3 in amino acids: CASSFGFEQFF. The DNA of the CDR3 is TGTGCCAGCAGCTTCGGGTTTGAGCAGTTCTTC.

The rearrangement links TRBV4-1 to TRBJ2-7, with D perhaps being TRBD1 or TRBD2 (5 bases each). Germline CDR1 reads MGHRA; CDR2 reads YSYEKL. The CDR3 sequence is 17 residues long. V was trimmed by 3 bases and J by 6 bases, leaving 24 bases between them. The CDR3 DNA reads as TGCGCCAGCAGCCAGAGGAGAGATGGGGCTTCTCGGGGCGAGCAGTACTTC. It codes for CASSQRRDGASRGEQYF.

This clone was recorded once. This rearrangement joins TRBV14 to TRBJ2-7, with D tentatively TRBD1 (6 bases). Germline lookup yields CDR1 SGHDN and CDR2 FVKESK. The length of the CDR3 is 16 residues. V gave up 1 base and J gave up 3 bases, with 16 bases separating them. DNA of the CDR3: TGTGCCAGCAGCCAAGCAGAGACAGGTTTACACTACGAGCAGTACTTC. Protein sequence: CASSQAETGLHYEQYF.

This clone has more than one count but fewer than ten. V is TRBV19 and J is TRBJ1-1; TRBD1 matches at 9 bases. The V and J ends lost 6 bases and 8 bases, in that order; junction bases with no gene match: 4. Germline V gene data show CDR1 as LNHDA and CDR2 as SQIVND (reference sequence). The length of the CDR3 is 12 residues. The CDR3 sequence: CASREQGAEAFF. CDR3 bases: TGTGCCAGTAGGGAACAGGGGGCCGAAGCTTTCTTT.

The chain combines TRBV19 with TRBJ2-5; 10 bases fit TRBD1. CDR3 size: 15 residues. V lost 6 bases to trimming and J lost 1 base; unmatched junction nucleotides: 5. Per the germline V gene, CDR1 is LNHDA and CDR2 is SQIVND (reference sequence). The CDR3 is CASRRTGGPQETQYF. As DNA, the CDR3 is TGTGCCAGTAGGAGGACAGGGGGACCCCAAGAGACCCAGTACTTC. Combining the CDR3 with reference TRBV19 and TRBJ2-5 gives the whole variable domain DGGITQSPKYLFRKEGQNVTLSCEQNLNHDAMYWYRQDPGQGLRLIYYSQIVNDFQKGDIAEGYSVSREKKESFPLTVTSAQKNPTAFYLCASRRTGGPQETQYFGPGTRLLVL.

The CDR3: CAWSGPRGADYGYTF. In DNA form, the CDR3 reads TGTGCCTGGAGCGGCCCCCGGGGCGCCGACTATGGCTACACCTTC. V usage is TRBV30 and J usage is TRBJ1-2; a possible D gene is TRBD1 (5 bases). Deletions cut 3 bases from V and 3 bases from J, with 17 bases between. CDR1 and CDR2 from the germline V gene are GTSNPN and SVGIG (reference sequence). This CDR3 has 15 residues.

J is TRBJ1-6 and V is TRBV27; 7 bases align to TRBD1. CDR3 length: 15 amino acids. Germline-derived CDR1 and CDR2 are MNHEY and SMNVEV (reference sequence). V was pared by 2 bases and J by 9 bases, with 7 bases of the junction left unmatched. For the CDR3, the DNA is TGTGCCAGCAGTTTACTCACAGGGGAAGGTTCACCCCTCCACTTT. It translates to CASSLLTGEGSPLHF.

The J gene is TRBJ2-1, the V gene TRBV19, with D possibly matching TRBD2 (6 bases). Between the trimmed V and J ends, which lost 6 bases and 1 base, there was a span of 16 bases. The CDR3 has 16 amino acids. Germline-derived CDR1 and CDR2 are LNHDA and SQIVND (reference sequence). CDR3: CASRLGTPSSYNEQFF. Written as DNA, the CDR3 is TGTGCCAGTAGACTGGGGACTCCTTCATCCTACAATGAGCAGTTCTTC. Drawing the rest from reference TRBV19 and TRBJ2-1, the complete variable domain is DGGITQSPKYLFRKEGQNVTLSCEQNLNHDAMYWYRQDPGQGLRLIYYSQIVNDFQKGDIAEGYSVSREKKESFPLTVTSAQKNPTAFYLCASRLGTPSSYNEQFFGPGTRLTVL.

The CDR3 here is CASSPRQGVSHEQYF. The CDR3 bases are TGCGCCAGCAGCCCCAGACAGGGCGTATCCCACGAGCAGTACTTC. This rearrangement joins TRBV4-1 to TRBJ2-7; 7 bases line up with TRBD1. CDR1 is MGHRA and CDR2 is YSYEKL in the germline V gene. The CDR3 contains 15 residues. J lost 5 bases, V lost 4 bases, and 11 bases had no gene match.

This sequence joins TRBV9 and TRBJ1-1, with no clear D. The germline V gene has CDR1 SGDLS and CDR2 YYNGEE. CDR3 length: 17 amino acids. The V end lost 0 bases, the J end lost 3 bases, and 18 bases lay between the germline ends. CDR3: CASSVDRELGSYTEAFF. DNA for the CDR3: TGTGCCAGCAGCGTAGATAGAGAACTCGGATCCTACACTGAAGCTTTCTTT.

V and J are TRBV5-6 and TRBJ2-7; 10 bases line up with TRBD1. Per the germline V gene, CDR1 is SGHDT and CDR2 is YYEEEE. The CDR3 runs 16 residues. With V trimmed by 6 bases and J by 6 bases, 15 bases remained unmatched. CDR3 DNA: TGTGCCAGCAACTTTGCTGCGGGACAGGGGCGGCTCGAGCAGTACTTC. Its protein product is CASNFAAGQGRLEQYF.

V gene TRBV7-3 combines with J gene TRBJ2-1; maybe TRBD2 (6 bases). V gave up 5 bases and J gave up 3 bases, with 14 bases separating them. Per germline, CDR1 SGHTA and CDR2 FQGTGA. The CDR3 covers 15 residues. The DNA for the CDR3 is TGTGCCAGCAGCCCCATAGGTAGCGGCTACAATGAGCAGTTCTTC. Protein sequence: CASSPIGSGYNEQFF.

CDR3 in amino acids: CAYYPGGFF. The CDR3 DNA sequence: TGTGCCTATTACCCAGGAGGGTTCTTC. The chain couples TRBV7-9 to TRBJ2-1; possibly TRBD2 for D (5 bases). This CDR3 is 9 amino acids long. V lost 11 bases, J lost 15 bases, and 14 bases lay in between. Germline CDR1 and CDR2: SEHNR and FQNEAQ (reference sequence).

J is TRBJ2-7 and V is TRBV7-3, with 16 bases lining up with TRBD2. J was trimmed by 0 bases and V by 4 bases; bases with no gene match: 12. CDR1 is SGHTA, CDR2 FQGTGA, per germline. This CDR3 has 20 residues. The CDR3 sequence: CASSSLPGTSGGATSYEQYF. CDR3 in DNA: TGTGCCAGCAGCTCGTTACCTGGGACTAGCGGGGGGGCAACCTCCTACGAGCAGTACTTC.

This clone has more than one count but fewer than ten. The chain couples TRBV7-6 to TRBJ1-2, with D unresolved. Germline lookup yields CDR1 SGHVS and CDR2 FNYEAQ. Between the trimmed V and J ends, which lost 1 base and 2 bases, there was a span of 23 bases. The CDR3 is 19 amino acids. CDR3 DNA sequence: TGTGCCAGCAGCTTAGAGGATCGGGAGCCGAACACCCGAAACTATGGCTACACCTTC. It codes for CASSLEDREPNTRNYGYTF.